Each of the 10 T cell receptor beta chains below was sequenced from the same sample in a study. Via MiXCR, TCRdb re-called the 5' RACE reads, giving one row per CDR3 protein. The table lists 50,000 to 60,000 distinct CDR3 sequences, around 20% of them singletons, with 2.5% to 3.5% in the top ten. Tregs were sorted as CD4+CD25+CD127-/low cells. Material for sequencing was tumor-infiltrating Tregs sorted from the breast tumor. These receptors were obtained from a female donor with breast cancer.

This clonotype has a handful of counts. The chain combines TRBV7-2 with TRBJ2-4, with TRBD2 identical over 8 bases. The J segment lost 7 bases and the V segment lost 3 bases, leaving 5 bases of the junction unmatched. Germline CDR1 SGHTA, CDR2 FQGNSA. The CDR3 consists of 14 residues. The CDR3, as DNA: TGTGCCAGCAGCTTCGCGGGAGGTGGCAACATTCAGTACTTC. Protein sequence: CASSFAGGGNIQYF.

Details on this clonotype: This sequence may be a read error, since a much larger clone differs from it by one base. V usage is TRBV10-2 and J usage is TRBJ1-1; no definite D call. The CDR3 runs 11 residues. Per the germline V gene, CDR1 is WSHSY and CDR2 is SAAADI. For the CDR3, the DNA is TGCTCCAGCAGGCATACAACTGAAGCTTTCTTT. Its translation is CSSRHTTEAFF.

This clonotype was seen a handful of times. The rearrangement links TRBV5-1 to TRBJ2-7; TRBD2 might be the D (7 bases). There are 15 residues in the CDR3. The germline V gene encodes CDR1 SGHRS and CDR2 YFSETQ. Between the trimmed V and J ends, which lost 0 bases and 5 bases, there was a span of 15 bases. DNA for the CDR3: TGCGCCAGCAGCTTGGCCCTCCGCGGGGGCCACGAGCAGTACTTC. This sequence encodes CASSLALRGGHEQYF.

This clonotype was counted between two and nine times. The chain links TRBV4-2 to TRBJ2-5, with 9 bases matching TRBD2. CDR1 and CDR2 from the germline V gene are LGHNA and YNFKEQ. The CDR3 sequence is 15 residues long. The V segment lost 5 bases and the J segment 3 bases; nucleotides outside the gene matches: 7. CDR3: CASSFRLAAEETQYF. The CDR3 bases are TGTGCCAGCAGCTTTAGACTAGCGGCGGAAGAGACCCAGTACTTC.

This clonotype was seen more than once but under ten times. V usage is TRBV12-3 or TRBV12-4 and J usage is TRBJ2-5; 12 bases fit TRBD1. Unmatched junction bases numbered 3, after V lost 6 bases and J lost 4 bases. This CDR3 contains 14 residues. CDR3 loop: CASRGTGGVETQYF. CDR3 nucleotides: TGTGCCAGCAGAGGGACAGGGGGCGTAGAGACCCAGTACTTC.

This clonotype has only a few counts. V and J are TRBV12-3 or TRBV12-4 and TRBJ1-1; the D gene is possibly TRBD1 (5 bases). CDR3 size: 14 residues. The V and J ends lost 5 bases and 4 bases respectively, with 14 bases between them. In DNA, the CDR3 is TGTGCCAGCAGTCCTCCTCGCGGGGGCACTGAAGCTTTCTTT. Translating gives CASSPPRGGTEAFF.

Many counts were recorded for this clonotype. The CDR3 sequence: CASVTWAATGTDTQYF. CDR3 DNA sequence: TGTGCCAGCGTCACCTGGGCGGCCACCGGAACAGATACGCAGTATTTT. This chain joins TRBV28 and TRBJ2-3; D call uncertain. Trimming pared 8 bases from V and 3 bases from J, leaving 21 bases between. Germline assignment: CDR1 MDHEN and CDR2 SYDVKM. The CDR3 length is 16 residues.

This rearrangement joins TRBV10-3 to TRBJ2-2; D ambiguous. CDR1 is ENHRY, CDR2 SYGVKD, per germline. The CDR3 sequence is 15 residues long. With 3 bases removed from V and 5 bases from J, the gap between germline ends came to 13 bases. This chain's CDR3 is CAISEVLLGTGELFF. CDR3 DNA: TGTGCCATCAGTGAAGTTTTACTGGGGACCGGGGAGCTGTTTTTT.

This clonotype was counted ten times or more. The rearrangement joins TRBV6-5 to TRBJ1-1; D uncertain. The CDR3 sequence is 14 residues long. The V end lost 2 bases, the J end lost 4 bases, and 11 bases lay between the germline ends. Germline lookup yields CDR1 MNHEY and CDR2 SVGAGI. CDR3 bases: TGTGCCAGCAGTTACCGAAAGGGAGTCACTGAAGCTTTCTTT. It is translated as CASSYRKGVTEAFF.

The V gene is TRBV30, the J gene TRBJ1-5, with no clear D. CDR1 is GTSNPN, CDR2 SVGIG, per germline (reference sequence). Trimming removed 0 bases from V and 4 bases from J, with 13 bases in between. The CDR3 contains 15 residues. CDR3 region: CAWSVLSEVNQPQHF. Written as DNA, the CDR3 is TGTGCCTGGAGTGTACTAAGTGAAGTAAATCAGCCCCAGCATTTT.